Detailed here is one T cell receptor beta chain. TCRdb fed the 5' RACE reads into MiXCR, producing one record per CDR3 protein. This sample carries 450,000 or so distinct CDR3 sequences, about 24% of them seen once, and the ten largest clones take roughly 2.8%. The source of the sample is a study of identical twins. Germline V gene lookup returns CDR1 SGHAT and CDR2 FQDESV (reference sequence). V lost 2 bases, J lost 5 bases, and 28 bases lay in between. This CDR3 has 19 residues. The data also belong to a second study, concerning T cells expressing NK-cell markers.

The source is a woman between 18 and 30 years old in good health. The chain combines TRBV11-1 with TRBJ2-7, with D perhaps TRBD1 (9 bases). The sequencing input was CD4+ T cells sorted from blood. The CDR3 loop is CASSLTGQGIGGRMNEQYF. The CDR3, as DNA: TGTGCCAGCAGCTTAACGGGACAGGGCATTGGCGGGAGGATGAACGAGCAGTACTTC.